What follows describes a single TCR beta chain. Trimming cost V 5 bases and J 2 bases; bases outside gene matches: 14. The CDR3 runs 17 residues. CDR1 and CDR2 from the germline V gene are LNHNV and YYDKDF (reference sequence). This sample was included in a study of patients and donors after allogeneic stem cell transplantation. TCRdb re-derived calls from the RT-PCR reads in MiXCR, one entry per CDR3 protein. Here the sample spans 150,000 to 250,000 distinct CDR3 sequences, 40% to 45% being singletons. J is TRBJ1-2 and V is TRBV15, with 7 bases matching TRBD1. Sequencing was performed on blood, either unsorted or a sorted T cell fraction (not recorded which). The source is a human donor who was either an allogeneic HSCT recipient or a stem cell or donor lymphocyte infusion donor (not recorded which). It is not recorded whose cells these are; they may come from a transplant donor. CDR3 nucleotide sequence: TGTGCCACCAGCTCCCGGACCCAGGGGGGATTAAACTATGGCTACACCTTC. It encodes CATSSRTQGGLNYGYTF. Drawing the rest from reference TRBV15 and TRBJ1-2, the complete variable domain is DAMVIQNPRYQVTQFGKPVTLSCSQTLNHNVMYWYQQKSSQAPKLLFHYYDKDFNNEADTPDNFQSRRPNTSFCFLDIRSPGLGDTAMYLCATSSRTQGGLNYGYTFGSGTRLTVV.